One and the same sample provided the 7 T cell receptor beta chains below, sequenced in a study of cytomegalovirus exposure and HLA in healthy donors. A multiplex PCR was run with 60 Vbeta primers and 13 Jbeta primers. Method: immunoSEQ multiplex PCR; TCRdb's copy keeps in-frame clones and lacks some. The profile shows about 120,000 clones, about two thirds of them singletons. Sequencing was carried out using PBMCs. Receptor source: a man aged 25-45 years in good health and CMV-seronegative.

The J gene is TRBJ2-7, the V gene TRBV5-1; perhaps TRBD2 as D (5 bases). The V end was cut by 2 bases, the J end by 6 bases, with 15 bases between. From germline, CDR1 is SGHRS and CDR2 YFSETQ. CDR3 length equals 14 residues. As DNA, the CDR3 is TGCGCCAGCAGCTTCGGACTCACTATATTCGAGCAGTACTTC. It yields the protein CASSFGLTIFEQYF.

This clone is a singleton in its sample. This chain links TRBV5-1 with TRBJ2-7; 8 nucleotides align to TRBD1. CDR3 size: 14 residues. Germline V gene lookup returns CDR1 SGHRS and CDR2 YFSETQ. The trim removed 4 bases at V and 4 bases at J, leaving 7 bases unmatched. The CDR3 bases are TGCGCCAGCAGCCCCCGGGACAGGCTATACGAGCAGTACTTC. Translation: CASSPRDRLYEQYF.

V and J are TRBV19 and TRBJ1-2; 11 bases align to TRBD1. Unmatched junction bases numbered 8, after V lost 0 bases and J lost 8 bases. This CDR3 contains 16 residues. Germline values: CDR1 LNHDA, CDR2 SQIVND (reference sequence). The CDR3 DNA reads as TGTGCCAGTAGTATAGATCAGGACAGGGGGCGCGGAGGCTACACCTTC. The encoded protein is CASSIDQDRGRGGYTF.

This chain connects TRBV21-1 to TRBJ2-3; TRBD1 is the table's D call, not checked against the DNA. TRBV21-1 is a listed pseudogene. The CDR3 runs to 17 residues. The CDR3 DNA sequence: TGTGCCAGCAGCTACTGGGGACAGGGGCGAGGCACAGATACGCAGTATTTT. This sequence encodes CASSYWGQGRGTDTQYF.

This chain connects TRBV4-3 to TRBJ2-5; D perhaps matches TRBD1 (6 bases). Trimming pared 0 bases from V and 11 bases from J, leaving 19 bases between. The CDR3 covers 15 residues. Germline lookup yields CDR1 LGHNA and CDR2 YSLEER. CDR3 in DNA: TGCGCCAGCAGCCAAGATTTTCAGGGGTCAGAGGAGCAGTACTTC. Its protein is CASSQDFQGSEEQYF.

This clone was counted between two and nine times. The chain is built from TRBV19 and TRBJ1-1, with D maybe TRBD1 (6 bases). CDR3 size: 14 residues. Trimming removed 5 bases from V and 0 bases from J, with 10 bases in between. The germline CDR1 and CDR2 sequences are LNHDA and SQIVND (reference sequence). CDR3 DNA sequence: TGTGCCAGTAGTTCGGACAGCCTGAACACTGAAGCTTTCTTT. This sequence encodes CASSSDSLNTEAFF.

The chain uses TRBV10-1 and TRBJ1-5; possibly TRBD1 for D (6 bases). This CDR3 is 16 amino acids long. Germline loops: CDR1 WNHNN, CDR2 SYGVQD (reference sequence). The V and J ends lost 3 bases and 3 bases respectively, with 15 bases between them. CDR3 in amino acids: CASSEGRGRTNQPQHF. DNA for the CDR3: TGCGCCAGCAGTGAAGGCAGGGGTCGGACCAATCAGCCCCAGCATTTT.